One and the same sample provided the 29 T cell receptor beta chains below, sequenced in a study of T cell responses to AZD1222 COVID-19 vaccine (dated by TCRdb to about 2021). Libraries were prepared through the immunoSEQ multiplex PCR assay. Not all clones reach the TCRdb copy of this immuneACCESS table, which keeps in-frame sequences only. Checked studies attribute under half of the gap to unresolved V genes and leave the rest unexplained. The sample yields about 86,000 clones; approximately 91% were counted once. The ten most abundant clones make up roughly 5.2% of the sample. The time point label, as the study defines it: baseline before first vaccination. The source was peripheral blood, collected on day 0 of AZD1222 vaccination. The receptors come from an adult in good health.

This clone was detected only once. This chain connects TRBV6-1 to TRBJ1-4, with 8 positions matching TRBD1. Looked up from germline, CDR1 is MNHNS and CDR2 is SASEGT. The CDR3 spans 15 residues. V was pared by 2 bases and J by 8 bases, with 7 bases of the junction left unmatched. In nucleotides, the CDR3 is TGTGCCAGCAGTGAAATAGACAGGGGAGGAGAAAAACTGTTTTTT. This gives the protein CASSEIDRGGEKLFF.

This chain uses TRBV3-1 (or the pseudogene TRBV3-2) with TRBJ2-7, with D possibly TRBD1 on 5 matching bases. Trimming shortened V by 0 bases and J by 8 bases, and 17 bases separated the two germline ends. This CDR3 contains 15 residues. From germline, CDR1 is LGHDT and CDR2 YNNKEL (reference sequence). The CDR3 region has the DNA TGTGCCAGCAGCCAAGATAGGTCGCCAGGGAAGAAGCAGTACTTC. It specifies CASSQDRSPGKKQYF.

The chain has TRBV12-3 or TRBV12-4 and TRBJ2-1; D gene ambiguous. The CDR3 is 13 residues long. V was cut by 4 bases and J by 5 bases, with 9 bases left in between. CDR3 in DNA: TGTGCCAGCAGTTCCTTAATTAACAATGAGCAGTTCTTC. It specifies CASSSLINNEQFF.

This clone was detected only a few times. Other DNA sequences in the same sample also yield this CDR3. This chain joins TRBV5-1 and TRBJ2-7, with unresolved D. Germline V CDR1 and CDR2: SGHRS, YFSETQ. This CDR3 contains 13 residues. V shed 0 bases and J shed 4 bases, with 8 bases lying between them. CDR3 bases: TGCGCCAGCAGCTTGGCCGGGCGATACGAGCAGTACTTC. It specifies CASSLAGRYEQYF.

The chain links TRBV28 to TRBJ2-1; 9 nucleotides match TRBD2. The CDR3 totals 16 residues. CDR1 is MDHEN and CDR2 is SYDVKM in the germline V gene. After removal of 6 bases from V and 3 bases from J, the junction contained 9 bases not matched to a gene. Here the CDR3 DNA reads TGTGCCAGCAGCCCGTCTAGCGGGACCTACTACAATGAGCAGTTCTTC. It translates to CASSPSSGTYYNEQFF.

This chain connects TRBV14 to TRBJ1-1; 8 bases line up with TRBD1. CDR1 is SGHDN, CDR2 FVKESK, per germline. V dropped 2 bases and J dropped 5; count of bases not matched to a gene: 4. This CDR3 comprises 14 residues. The CDR3 spells CASSQIQGVTEAFF. CDR3 DNA: TGTGCCAGCAGCCAAATACAGGGGGTGACTGAAGCTTTCTTT.

The rearrangement uses TRBV28 and TRBJ2-7; 10 nucleotides match TRBD2. The CDR3 covers 16 residues. The V gene end was trimmed by 3 bases and the J gene end by 1 base; junction bases not matched to a gene: 6. Per the germline V gene, CDR1 is MDHEN and CDR2 is SYDVKM. For the CDR3, the DNA is TGTGCCAGCAGTTTCTCAGGACTAGCGGCTTCCTACGAGCAGTACTTC. Translated, it gives CASSFSGLAASYEQYF.

The V gene is TRBV5-6, the J gene TRBJ1-2; D is perhaps TRBD1 (6 bases). The V and J ends lost 1 base and 8 bases respectively, with 15 bases between them. The CDR3 contains 14 residues. Germline lookup yields CDR1 SGHDT and CDR2 YYEEEE. Here the CDR3 reads CASSLRDTVRGYTF. The CDR3 bases are TGTGCCAGCAGCTTGAGGGACACCGTGCGCGGCTACACCTTC.

This chain links TRBV29-1 with TRBJ2-7, with 9 bases lining up with TRBD1. The germline gives CDR1 SQVTM, CDR2 ANQGSEA. The CDR3 is 14 residues long. The junction had 7 bases not matched to a gene; V was cut back by 5 bases and J by 2 bases. CDR3 in DNA: TGCAGCGTTCTTCGACAGGGGGTACCCTACGAGCAGTACTTC. Its protein is CSVLRQGVPYEQYF.

V is TRBV14 and J is TRBJ2-7; D might be TRBD1 or TRBD2, each matching 5 bases. The V and J ends lost 0 bases and 2 bases respectively, with 11 bases between them. This CDR3 contains 15 residues. Germline CDR1 reads SGHDN; CDR2 reads FVKESK. This CDR3 reads CASSQDEGYPYEQYF. The DNA for the CDR3 is TGTGCCAGCAGCCAAGATGAGGGGTACCCCTACGAGCAGTACTTC.

The CDR3 is CAWGTANYEQYF. CDR3 sequence (DNA): TGTGCCTGGGGGACAGCAAACTACGAGCAGTACTTC. The rearrangement joins TRBV30 to TRBJ2-7; TRBD1 matches 7 bases. Germline CDR1 and CDR2: GTSNPN and SVGIG (reference sequence). V was clipped by 5 bases and J by 3 bases; unmatched bases: 4. This CDR3 has 12 amino acids.

V and J are TRBV27 and TRBJ2-7; D might be TRBD1 (6 bases). The ends were cut back, 6 bases at V and 4 bases at J, with 16 bases in the middle. The CDR3 consists of 14 residues. The germline gives CDR1 MNHEY, CDR2 SMNVEV (reference sequence). The CDR3: CASRESGAGYEQYF. In nucleotides, the CDR3 is TGTGCCAGCAGGGAATCAGGGGCTGGATACGAGCAGTACTTC.

The CDR3, as DNA: TGTGCCAGCAGACCGAGCGGGAACTCGGGTTCACCCCTCCACTTT. It yields the protein CASRPSGNSGSPLHF. This chain connects TRBV2 to TRBJ1-6; no clear D. V lost 6 bases to trimming and J lost 9 bases, with 18 bases between them. This CDR3 region has 15 residues. The germline gives CDR1 SNHLY, CDR2 FYNNEI. Based on the CDR3 plus reference TRBV2 and TRBJ1-6, the full variable domain is EPEVTQTPSHQVTQMGQEVILRCVPISNHLYFYWYRQILGQKVEFLVSFYNNEISEKSEIFDDQFSVERPDGSNFTLKIRSTKLEDSAMYFCASRPSGNSGSPLHFGNGTRLTVT.

The gene calls are TRBV28 and TRBJ1-1; D is ambiguous. Trimming cost V 6 bases and J 4 bases, with 12 bases left between them. The CDR3 consists of 13 residues. The germline V gene has CDR1 MDHEN and CDR2 SYDVKM. The CDR3: CASSKGMSTEAFF. The CDR3 DNA sequence: TGTGCCAGCAGCAAAGGAATGAGCACTGAAGCTTTCTTT. Full variable domain (outside the CDR3, taken from reference TRBV28 and TRBJ1-1): DVKVTQSSRYLVKRTGEKVFLECVQDMDHENMFWYRQDPGLGLRLIYFSYDVKMKEKGDIPEGYSVSREKKERFSLILESASTNQTSMYLCASSKGMSTEAFFGQGTRLTVV.

The chain carries TRBV4-1 and TRBJ1-1; tentatively, D is TRBD1 (5 bases). Germline CDR1 and CDR2: MGHRA and YSYEKL. Trimming removed 1 base from V and 8 bases from J, with 14 bases in between. The CDR3 is 14 residues long. CDR3 sequence reads: CASSQVPGLGEAFF. The CDR3 DNA follows: TGCGCCAGCAGCCAAGTGCCGGGGCTTGGGGAAGCTTTCTTT.

Points on this clone: An end of the junction does not agree with germline; a read error may underlie this. This chain links TRBV2 with TRBJ1-1; the D is unclear. Germline V lookup: CDR1 SNHLY, CDR2 FYNNEI. This CDR3 has 11 residues. The CDR3 DNA is TGTGCCAGCAGTCAAGCCCACGGGGCTTTCTTT. Translated, it gives CASSQAHGAFF.

This sequence joins TRBV28 and TRBJ1-4; possibly TRBD1 for D (6 bases). V lost 2 bases to trimming and J lost 2 bases, with 12 bases between them. Germline V gives CDR1 MDHEN, CDR2 SYDVKM. CDR3 length: 16 residues. The CDR3 region is CASSLLGGSTNEKLFF. CDR3 bases: TGTGCCAGCAGTTTACTCGGGGGCAGTACTAATGAAAAACTGTTTTTT.

As DNA, the CDR3 is TGCGCCAGCAGATCTGGTTCCGGGACAGGGGAAAAACTGTTTTTT. It encodes CASRSGSGTGEKLFF. The chain carries TRBV5-1 and TRBJ1-4; 9 nucleotides agree with TRBD1. Germline values: CDR1 SGHRS, CDR2 YFSETQ. Germline trimming cut 5 bases from V and 8 bases from J; bases unmatched to any gene: 10. This CDR3 region has 15 residues.

The J gene is TRBJ1-1, the V gene TRBV28, with 9 bases lining up with TRBD1. The CDR3 extends over 16 amino acids. With V trimmed by 4 bases and J by 2 bases, 8 bases remained unmatched. Germline CDR1 is MDHEN and CDR2 is SYDVKM. CDR3 protein: CASSSPGTGTNTEAFF. In DNA, the CDR3 is TGTGCCAGCAGTTCCCCCGGGACAGGGACCAACACTGAAGCTTTCTTT.

The chain employs TRBV29-1 and TRBJ1-2; no reliable D call. The germline V gene encodes CDR1 SQVTM and CDR2 ANQGSEA. The CDR3 extends over 14 amino acids. The ends were cut back, 4 bases at V and 4 bases at J, with 16 bases in the middle. Written as DNA, the CDR3 is TGCAGCGTTGTGGCAGCGGCCCCCCCCTATGGCTACACCTTC. This encodes CSVVAAAPPYGYTF. Filled out from reference TRBV29-1 and TRBJ1-2, the complete variable domain reads SAVISQKPSRDICQRGTSLTIQCQVDSQVTMMFWYRQQPGQSLTLIATANQGSEATYESGFVIDKFPISRPNLTFSTLTVSNMSPEDSSIYLCSVVAAAPPYGYTFGSGTRLTVV.

V usage is TRBV25-1 and J usage is TRBJ1-4; D remains ambiguous. Germline loops: CDR1 MGHDK, CDR2 SYGVNS. The V end was cut by 8 bases, the J end by 3 bases, with 19 bases between. The length of the CDR3 is 16 residues. CDR3 amino acids: CASLPSGKGPNEKLFF. In nucleotides, the CDR3 is TGTGCCAGCCTCCCCTCGGGGAAGGGTCCTAATGAAAAACTGTTTTTT.

This chain links TRBV27 with TRBJ2-3, with TRBD1 identical over 9 bases. The CDR3 consists of 15 residues. Germline loops: CDR1 MNHEY, CDR2 SMNVEV (reference sequence). V lost 5 bases to trimming and J lost 3 bases; unmatched junction nucleotides: 6. Written as DNA, the CDR3 is TGTGCCAGCAGTGCACAGGGGGCGCCGACAGATACGCAGTATTTT. This encodes CASSAQGAPTDTQYF.

The chain combines TRBV6-6 with TRBJ2-2; D unresolved. Looked up from germline, CDR1 is MNHNY and CDR2 is SVGAGI (reference sequence). Trimming took 2 bases from V and 7 from J, leaving 5 bases between them. This CDR3 has 12 amino acids. CDR3 DNA sequence: TGTGCCAGCAGTTACGAGGTCGGGGAGCTGTTTTTT. This translates into CASSYEVGELFF.

The V call is TRBV5-1, the J call TRBJ2-3; perhaps TRBD2 as D (5 bases). V shed 0 bases and J shed 5 bases, with 10 bases lying between them. The germline gives CDR1 SGHRS, CDR2 YFSETQ. The CDR3 sequence is 14 residues long. CDR3 amino acids: CASSLGTEGDTQYF. CDR3 DNA sequence: TGCGCCAGCAGCTTGGGGACTGAGGGAGATACGCAGTATTTT. Looking up the rest from reference TRBV5-1 and TRBJ2-3 gives the full variable domain: KAGVTQTPRYLIKTRGQQVTLSCSPISGHRSVSWYQQTPGQGLQFLFEYFSETQRNKGNFPGRFSGRQFSNSRSEMNVSTLELGDSALYLCASSLGTEGDTQYFGPGTRLTVL.

The chain carries TRBV24-1 and TRBJ2-5; 7 nucleotides agree with TRBD2. This CDR3 has 13 amino acids. The germline V gene encodes CDR1 KGHDR and CDR2 SFDVKD. V dropped 6 bases and J dropped 1; count of bases not matched to a gene: 1. CDR3 in amino acids: CATSRGVQETQYF. Written as DNA, the CDR3 is TGTGCCACCAGTCGGGGGGTCCAAGAGACCCAGTACTTC.

This clone has only a few counts. This chain connects TRBV19 to TRBJ2-5, with TRBD1 matching over 10 bases. Germline CDR1 and CDR2: LNHDA and SQIVND (reference sequence). The CDR3 runs 15 residues. The V segment lost 4 bases and the J segment 2 bases; nucleotides outside the gene matches: 4. The CDR3 DNA reads TGTGCCAGTAGTAGTAGGACAGGGGGTCAAGAGACCCAGTACTTC. Translated, it gives CASSSRTGGQETQYF.

V usage is TRBV6-5 and J usage is TRBJ2-7, with D perhaps TRBD1 (5 bases). Germline values: CDR1 MNHEY, CDR2 SVGAGI. The CDR3 has 12 residues. V was cut by 7 bases and J by 2 bases, with 9 bases left in between. The CDR3 DNA sequence: TGTGCCAGCAAAGGGGCCGCCTACGAGCAGTACTTC. This sequence encodes CASKGAAYEQYF.

The V and J genes are TRBV21-1 and TRBJ2-5; TRBD2 is the table's D call, not checked against the DNA. TRBV21-1 constitutes a pseudogene. CDR3 length: 13 residues. The DNA of the CDR3 is TGTGCCCCGATGAACGAGGTAGGAGAGACCCAGTACTTC. This gives the protein CAPMNEVGETQYF.

This rearrangement joins TRBV7-2 to TRBJ2-3, with 7 bases fitting TRBD2. Trimming took 5 bases from V and 1 from J; bases not matched to a gene: 9. The CDR3 consists of 16 residues. CDR1 and CDR2 (germline): SGHTA, FQGNSA. As DNA, the CDR3 is TGTGCCAGCAGCGCCTGGGGCGGGAGTGGCACAGATACGCAGTATTTT. Its protein product is CASSAWGGSGTDTQYF.